Presented here are 6 T cell receptor beta chains from one specimen sequenced in a study of OX40 agonist ivuxolimab in advanced cancers. Sequencing used immunoSEQ multiplex PCR; TCRdb keeps in-frame clones, though not all of them. The sample shows approximately 82,000 clones, 70% to 90% of them seen only once. The sample consisted of CD4+ or CD8+ T cells sorted from blood, taken in a trial of the OX40 agonist ivuxolimab. Receptors originate from an adult with an advanced solid tumor such as melanoma, head and neck, liver or kidney cancer.

This rearrangement joins TRBV7-9 to TRBJ2-3; 11 bases are a match to TRBD2. Germline CDR1 is SEHNR and CDR2 is FQNEAQ (reference sequence). The ends lost 4 bases at V and 3 bases at J; junction bases unmatched: 6. The CDR3 extends over 16 amino acids. CDR3 sequence (DNA): TGTGCCAGCAGCTCCTCACCTAGCGGGAGGACAGATACGCAGTATTTT. Encoded protein: CASSSSPSGRTDTQYF.

The chain joins TRBV7-3 to TRBJ2-7; 7 bases line up with TRBD1. This CDR3 has 14 amino acids. With 5 bases clipped from V and 5 bases from J, the junction kept 9 bases outside the gene matches. CDR1 SGHTA and CDR2 FQGTGA come from the germline V gene. The CDR3 protein is CASSPTSDRNEQYF. The CDR3 DNA reads as TGTGCCAGCAGCCCAACCTCGGACAGGAACGAGCAGTACTTC.

This clone occurred once. The V and J genes are TRBV18 and TRBJ2-5, with unresolved D. The CDR3 contains 13 residues. The ends were cut back, 2 bases at V and 1 base at J, with 5 bases in the middle. The V gene's germline CDR1 is KGHSH and CDR2 LQKENI. CDR3 coding DNA: TGTGCCAGCTCACCAGCAGGCCAAGAGACCCAGTACTTC. Encoded protein: CASSPAGQETQYF.

The rearrangement uses TRBV7-2 and TRBJ1-2, with D perhaps matching TRBD1 (5 bases). Germline loops: CDR1 SGHTA, CDR2 FQGNSA. This CDR3 is 15 amino acids long. V lost 2 bases to trimming and J lost 7 bases, with 17 bases between them. CDR3 nucleotides: TGTGCCAGCAGCTTAAATACAGGAGGGGTGTCTGGCTACACCTTC. Translation gives CASSLNTGGVSGYTF.

This chain joins TRBV19 and TRBJ2-7; 8 bases map to TRBD1. V was pared by 5 bases and J by 4 bases, with 10 bases of the junction left unmatched. The CDR3 is 15 amino acids. Germline V gene lookup returns CDR1 LNHDA and CDR2 SQIVND (reference sequence). For the CDR3, the DNA is TGTGCCAGTAGTTCCGGACAGGGTCGTGTGTACGAGCAGTACTTC. Amino acid sequence: CASSSGQGRVYEQYF.

The genes are TRBV6-1 and TRBJ1-1; D remains unclear. The CDR3 covers 12 residues. With 2 bases removed from V and 1 base from J, the gap between germline ends came to 2 bases. CDR1 and CDR2 from the germline V gene are MNHNS and SASEGT. CDR3 in amino acids: CASSERNTEAFF. The CDR3 region has the DNA TGTGCCAGCAGTGAACGGAACACTGAAGCTTTCTTT.